The 28 T cell receptor beta chains below were found in one sample sequenced in a study of T cells in tumors and immune-related adverse events. Profiling relied on immunoSEQ multiplex PCR, and the TCRdb table lists in-frame clones only, not all of them. The sample records 9,000 to 13,000 clones, roughly 92% being singletons. The specimen comprised lymph node tissue, sampled from a patient treated with anti-PD-1 therapy. The receptors stem from a female donor with metastatic renal cell carcinoma.

This clone was counted a single time. The chain couples TRBV28 to TRBJ2-5; no definite D call. CDR1 MDHEN and CDR2 SYDVKM come from the germline V gene. There are 11 residues in the CDR3. V was clipped by 2 bases and J by 8 bases, with 6 bases between them. CDR3 sequence reads: CASSLGFTQYF. CDR3 nucleotides: TGTGCCAGCAGTTTAGGGTTCACCCAGTACTTC.

This chain links TRBV11-2 with TRBJ1-1; TRBD1 might be the D (6 bases). The germline V gene encodes CDR1 SGHAT and CDR2 FQNNGV. Trimming removed 4 bases at V and 0 bases at J, with 12 bases between. This CDR3 is built from 15 residues. CDR3 in DNA: TGTGCCAGCAGCTCAGCGGGACACCTGAACACTGAAGCTTTCTTT. Translated, it gives CASSSAGHLNTEAFF.

The chain has TRBV27 and TRBJ1-6; D may be TRBD1 (5 bases). V dropped 0 bases and J dropped 8 bases, with 5 bases sitting between them. The CDR3 spans 13 residues. The germline gives CDR1 MNHEY, CDR2 SMNVEV (reference sequence). CDR3 amino acids: CASSLSGDSPLHF. CDR3 bases: TGTGCCAGCAGTTTATCGGGGGATTCACCCCTCCACTTT.

V is TRBV5-5 and J is TRBJ1-1; the D gene is possibly TRBD1 (5 bases). The V gene's germline CDR1 is SGHKS and CDR2 YYEKEE (reference sequence). Trimming left V 0 bases short and J 1 base short, with 16 bases between. The CDR3 is made up of 17 amino acids. The CDR3 is CASSLAPGWGRNTEAFF. The CDR3 DNA reads TGTGCCAGCAGCTTGGCCCCAGGGTGGGGGAGGAACACTGAAGCTTTCTTT.

The chain recombines TRBV28 with TRBJ1-5; the D gene is possibly TRBD1 (5 bases). Germline CDR1 and CDR2: MDHEN and SYDVKM. The CDR3 is 14 residues long. The V end lost 4 bases, the J end lost 7 bases, and 14 bases lay between the germline ends. Here the CDR3 reads CASSSRGLRQPQHF. In nucleotides, the CDR3 is TGTGCCAGCAGTTCCCGGGGGTTGAGGCAGCCCCAGCATTTT.

The chain has TRBV29-1 and TRBJ2-5; 8 bases map to TRBD1. Germline-derived CDR1 and CDR2 are SQVTM and ANQGSEA. This CDR3 has 14 amino acids. J was trimmed by 1 base and V by 6 bases; bases with no gene match: 7. The CDR3 sequence: CSVRTGPIQETQYF. DNA of the CDR3: TGCAGCGTAAGGACAGGGCCCATCCAAGAGACCCAGTACTTC.

This clone was picked up one time. The chain carries TRBV19 and TRBJ1-2; D is possibly TRBD1 (5 bases). The length of the CDR3 is 13 residues. The V gene's germline CDR1 is LNHDA and CDR2 SQIVND (reference sequence). V lost 7 bases, J lost 3 bases, and 12 bases lay in between. CDR3 nucleotide sequence: TGTGCCAGTACCAGGAAAGGGGACTATGGCTACACCTTC. Translating gives CASTRKGDYGYTF.

The chain is built from TRBV9 and TRBJ2-2; 8 bases map to TRBD2. CDR3 length: 16 amino acids. The V segment lost 4 bases and the J segment 1 base; nucleotides outside the gene matches: 6. CDR1 is SGDLS, CDR2 YYNGEE, per germline. The CDR3 bases are TGTGCCAGCAGCCCCGCTCGGGGGGGGAACACCGGGGAGCTGTTTTTT. This gives the protein CASSPARGGNTGELFF.

The rearrangement uses TRBV27 and TRBJ1-2, with 9 bases identical to TRBD1. The germline V gene has CDR1 MNHEY and CDR2 SMNVEV (reference sequence). The CDR3 sequence is 13 residues long. Unmatched junction bases numbered 7, after V lost 6 bases and J lost 8 bases. CDR3 DNA: TGTGCCAGCAGCCCGGGACAGGGTTCCGGCTACACCTTC. Translated: CASSPGQGSGYTF.

The chain joins TRBV7-8 to TRBJ2-5; 8 bases align to TRBD2. Germline loops: CDR1 SGHVS, CDR2 FQNEAQ. The CDR3 loop spans 15 amino acids. V lost 4 bases and J lost 5; bases outside the gene matches: 9. CDR3 protein: CASSSEAGDRETQYF. CDR3 sequence (DNA): TGTGCCAGCAGCTCCGAAGCGGGGGACCGGGAGACCCAGTACTTC.

This chain links TRBV5-4 with TRBJ1-2, with D unresolved. Trimming took 2 bases from V and 4 from J, leaving 15 bases between them. This CDR3 contains 15 residues. Germline V gene sequence: CDR1 SGHNT, CDR2 YYREEE (reference sequence). DNA of the CDR3: TGTGCCAGCAGCTTTACTACTGGCACGTTCTATGGCTACACCTTC. Protein sequence: CASSFTTGTFYGYTF.

The chain has TRBV30 and TRBJ2-7, with D unresolved. The V gene lost 3 bases and the J gene lost 6 bases, with 12 bases spanning the gap. The CDR3 runs 12 residues. CDR1 is GTSNPN and CDR2 is SVGIG in the germline V gene (reference sequence). CDR3 protein: CAWRGWRSEQYF. The CDR3 nucleotides are TGTGCCTGGAGGGGCTGGAGAAGCGAGCAGTACTTC.

The chain combines TRBV19 with TRBJ2-7; D perhaps matches TRBD2 (5 bases). V lost 5 bases, J lost 2 bases, and 16 bases lay in between. This CDR3 is built from 15 residues. CDR1 and CDR2 from the germline V gene are LNHDA and SQIVND (reference sequence). Here the CDR3 reads CASSPRTGKAYEQYF. CDR3 nucleotides: TGTGCCAGTAGTCCACGGACGGGGAAGGCCTACGAGCAGTACTTC.

This chain connects TRBV11-3 to TRBJ2-2; 13 positions agree with TRBD2. The CDR3 extends over 16 amino acids. Per the germline V gene, CDR1 is SGHNT and CDR2 is YENEEA. V trimming: 6 bases; J trimming: 6 bases; junction bases outside the gene matches: 7. CDR3 residues: CASRGWTSGSAGELFF. The CDR3 region has the DNA TGTGCCAGCAGGGGTTGGACTAGCGGGAGCGCCGGGGAGCTGTTTTTT.

The gene calls are TRBV19 and TRBJ2-1; 9 positions match TRBD2. Per germline, CDR1 LNHDA and CDR2 SQIVND (reference sequence). The CDR3 runs 15 residues. The trim removed 3 bases at V and 8 bases at J, leaving 8 bases unmatched. The DNA for the CDR3 is TGTGCCAGTAGTATTGGGGCTAGCGGGATGTATGAGCAGTTCTTC. Encoded protein: CASSIGASGMYEQFF.

The V call is TRBV5-6, the J call TRBJ2-3, with 7 bases lining up with TRBD1. This CDR3 comprises 17 residues. V trimming: 0 bases; J trimming: 8 bases; junction bases outside the gene matches: 15. Germline values: CDR1 SGHDT, CDR2 YYEEEE. CDR3 sequence reads: CASSLVFWDSRKGTQYF. The CDR3 DNA follows: TGTGCCAGCAGCTTGGTTTTTTGGGACAGTAGAAAGGGTACGCAGTATTTT.

The chain has TRBV11-2 and TRBJ1-3; D is undetermined. The CDR3 is 12 amino acids. V dropped 1 base and J dropped 7 bases, with 5 bases sitting between them. CDR1 and CDR2 from the germline V gene are SGHAT and FQNNGV. The CDR3 DNA follows: TGTGCCAGCAGCTTAGGCGGGAACACCATATATTTT. Its translation is CASSLGGNTIYF.

The V call is TRBV18, the J call TRBJ1-1; 9 positions agree with TRBD1. Unmatched junction bases numbered 6, after V lost 2 bases and J lost 2 bases. The CDR3 is 16 residues long. Germline V gene lookup returns CDR1 KGHSH and CDR2 LQKENI. The CDR3 spells CASSPNQDRGNTEAFF. DNA of the CDR3: TGTGCCAGCTCACCAAATCAGGACAGGGGTAACACTGAAGCTTTCTTT.

This chain connects TRBV5-1 to TRBJ2-3; the match to TRBD1 covers 8 bases. Per the germline V gene, CDR1 is SGHRS and CDR2 is YFSETQ. This CDR3 is 15 amino acids long. With V trimmed by 4 bases and J by 0 bases, 4 bases remained unmatched. The CDR3 region has the DNA TGCGCCAGCAGCGGACGGACAGGGAGCACAGATACGCAGTATTTT. This sequence encodes CASSGRTGSTDTQYF.

About this clone: The junction departs from the called germline gene at one end, perhaps through a read error. The V gene is TRBV7-7, the J gene TRBJ2-1; 12 bases fit TRBD2. This CDR3 is 16 amino acids long. Per germline, CDR1 SSHAT and CDR2 FNYEAQ (reference sequence). The CDR3 DNA reads TGTGCTAGCAGCTTAACGACTAGCGGGAGCCACAATGAGCAGTTCTTC. Residues: CASSLTTSGSHNEQFF.

The chain joins TRBV5-1 to TRBJ1-1; 7 bases are a match to TRBD1. The CDR3 extends over 13 amino acids. Losses at the gene ends were 5 bases for V and 7 bases for J; bases not matched to a gene: 8. Germline-derived CDR1 and CDR2 are SGHRS and YFSETQ. CDR3 nucleotides: TGCGCCAGCAGGCGACAGGGTGCCAGTGAAGCTTTCTTT. This sequence encodes CASRRQGASEAFF.

The genes are TRBV6-7 and TRBJ1-3; 9 bases are shared with TRBD1. TRBV6-7 qualifies as an ORF whose function is uncertain. Losses at the gene ends were 7 bases for V and 6 bases for J; bases not matched to a gene: 13. The CDR3 extends over 16 amino acids. CDR3 protein: CASNGQGLPEPNTIYF. The DNA of the CDR3 is TGTGCCAGCAACGGACAGGGGCTACCGGAACCAAACACCATATATTTT.

The CDR3 sequence is CASSPQLSYEQYF. In nucleotides, the CDR3 is TGTGCCAGCAGCCCGCAGCTTTCCTACGAGCAGTACTTC. The V gene is TRBV7-9, the J gene TRBJ2-7; no definite D call. This CDR3 contains 13 residues. V was shortened by 5 bases and J by 1 base, with 9 bases between the two germline ends. CDR1 is SEHNR, CDR2 FQNEAQ, per germline (reference sequence).

The J gene is TRBJ2-7, the V gene TRBV5-1, with 13 bases lining up with TRBD2. CDR3 length: 17 residues. Germline V lookup: CDR1 SGHRS, CDR2 YFSETQ. V dropped 4 bases and J dropped 5; count of bases not matched to a gene: 12. CDR3 sequence reads: CASSTRTSGRILDEQYF. CDR3 DNA sequence: TGCGCCAGCAGCACCCGGACTAGCGGGAGAATATTGGACGAGCAGTACTTC.

The rearrangement joins TRBV20-1 to TRBJ2-3; D gene unclear. Per the germline V gene, CDR1 is DFQATT and CDR2 is SNEGSKA (reference sequence). V shed 0 bases and J shed 6 bases, with 4 bases lying between them. The CDR3 consists of 11 residues. CDR3 coding DNA: TGCAGTGCTAGAGAGTGGGATACGCAGTATTTT. Residues: CSAREWDTQYF.

The gene calls are TRBV7-2 and TRBJ1-1, with D tentatively TRBD1 (5 bases). This CDR3 is built from 16 residues. Germline V gene data show CDR1 as SGHTA and CDR2 as FQGNSA. The V end lost 5 bases, the J end lost 1 base, and 17 bases lay between the germline ends. CDR3 residues: CASSKKSGTGNTEAFF. As DNA, the CDR3 is TGTGCCAGCAGCAAGAAATCCGGGACGGGGAACACTGAAGCTTTCTTT.

The V call is TRBV6-1, the J call TRBJ2-7; 7 nucleotides line up with TRBD1. V trimming: 4 bases; J trimming: 3 bases; junction bases outside the gene matches: 9. This CDR3 is built from 15 residues. CDR1 is MNHNS and CDR2 is SASEGT in the germline V gene. CDR3 protein: CASSGRGDRVYEQYF. CDR3 in DNA: TGTGCCAGCAGTGGACGGGGAGACAGGGTCTACGAGCAGTACTTC.

The rearrangement links TRBV4-1 to TRBJ2-3, with TRBD1 identical over 7 bases. CDR1 is MGHRA and CDR2 is YSYEKL in the germline V gene. This CDR3 is 17 amino acids long. V shed 1 base, J shed 0 bases, and the junction held 7 bases outside the gene matches. In DNA, the CDR3 is TGCGCCAGCAGCCAAGCCGGGACAGTTATTAGCACAGATACGCAGTATTTT. It codes for CASSQAGTVISTDTQYF.